The TCR beta chain described here comes from a study of blood T cell repertoires in COVID-19. In the authors' methods: Quantification of nucleated cells was approximated via reference gene primer amplification. The protocol was immunoSEQ multiplex PCR, while the TCRdb copy is restricted to in-frame clones and leaves out a portion. V, J and clone size were drawn from that table, and D and trimming were deduced from the DNA. The sample consists of 160,000 or so clones, 80% to 90% of them appearing once. Participants' reported clinical history set cohort assignment. Recovered Cohort 3 donors showed two negative PCRs, clearance, or symptom resolution. This clone was seen just once. The receptor's source is a man between 50 and 59 years old who had recovered from COVID-19. The sequencing input was PBMCs or T cells enriched from blood (not recorded which).

CDR3: CASSFAVSGANVLTF. The CDR3 DNA follows: TGTGCCAGCAGTTTTGCGGTCTCTGGGGCCAACGTCCTGACTTTC. This chain joins TRBV6-5 and TRBJ2-6, with D hard to call. The germline CDR1 and CDR2 sequences are MNHEY and SVGAGI. Between the trimmed V and J ends, which lost 4 bases and 0 bases, there was a span of 7 bases. The CDR3 is 15 residues long.